This T cell receptor beta chain was identified in a study of regulatory T cells in long-lasting Graves disease. The CDR3 is 16 amino acids. CDR1 SNHLY and CDR2 FYNNEI come from the germline V gene. V lost 6 bases to trimming and J lost 1 base; unmatched junction nucleotides: 3. This clonotype was seen ten or more times. Time point of the sample: persistent/refractory GD, antithyroid drugs over 5 years with positive TRAb. Making the TCR library involved RNA that had been extracted from PBMCs. EDTA tubes received approximately 10 milliliters of collected peripheral blood. TCR beta libraries were built with iRepertoire HTBI primers and Arm-PCR of CDR3 regions. Via MiXCR, TCRdb re-called the multiplex PCR reads, giving one row per CDR3 protein. The sample includes some 450,000 distinct CDR3 sequences, 20% to 25% of them seen just once.

This TCR was sampled from a female donor with Graves disease. The material sequenced was peripheral blood mononuclear cells (PBMCs), taken when the disease was refractory, from a patient treated with antithyroid drugs. The rearrangement links TRBV2 to TRBJ2-2, with 12 bases identical to TRBD2. The CDR3 loop is CASRAGLAGNTGELFF. CDR3 coding DNA: TGTGCCAGCAGGGCGGGACTAGCGGGGAACACCGGGGAGCTGTTTTTT.